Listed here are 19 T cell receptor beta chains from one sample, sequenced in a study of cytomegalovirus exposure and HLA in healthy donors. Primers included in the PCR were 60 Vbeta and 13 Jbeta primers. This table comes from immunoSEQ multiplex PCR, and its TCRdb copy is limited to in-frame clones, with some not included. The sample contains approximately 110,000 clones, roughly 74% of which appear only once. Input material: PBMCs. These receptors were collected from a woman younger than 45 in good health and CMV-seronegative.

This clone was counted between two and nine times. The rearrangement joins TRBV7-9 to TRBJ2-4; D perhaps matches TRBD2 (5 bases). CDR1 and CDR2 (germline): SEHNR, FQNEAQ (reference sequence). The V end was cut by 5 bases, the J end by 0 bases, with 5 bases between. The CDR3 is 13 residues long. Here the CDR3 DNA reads TGTGCCAGCAGCGAGGGAGCCAAAAACATTCAGTACTTC. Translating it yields CASSEGAKNIQYF.

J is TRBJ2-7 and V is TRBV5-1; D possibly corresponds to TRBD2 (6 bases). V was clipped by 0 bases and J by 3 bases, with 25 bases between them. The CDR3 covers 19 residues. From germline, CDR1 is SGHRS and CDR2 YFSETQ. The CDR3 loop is CASSLGVAGLGTEDYEQYF. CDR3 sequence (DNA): TGCGCCAGCAGCTTGGGTGTTGCGGGGCTAGGAACTGAGGACTACGAGCAGTACTTC.

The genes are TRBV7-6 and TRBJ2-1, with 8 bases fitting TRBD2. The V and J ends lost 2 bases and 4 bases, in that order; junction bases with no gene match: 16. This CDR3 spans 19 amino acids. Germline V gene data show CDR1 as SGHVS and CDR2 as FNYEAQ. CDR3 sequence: CASSLTSWVAGNLYNEQFF. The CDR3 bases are TGTGCCAGCAGCTTAACTTCGTGGGTAGCGGGGAACCTATACAATGAGCAGTTCTTC.

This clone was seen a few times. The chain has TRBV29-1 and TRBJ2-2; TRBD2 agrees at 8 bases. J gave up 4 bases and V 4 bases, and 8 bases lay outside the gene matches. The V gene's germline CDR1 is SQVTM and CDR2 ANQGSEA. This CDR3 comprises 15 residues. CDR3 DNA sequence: TGCAGCGTTGTAGGCGGGAGGAGACCCACCGGGGAGCTGTTTTTT. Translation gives CSVVGGRRPTGELFF.

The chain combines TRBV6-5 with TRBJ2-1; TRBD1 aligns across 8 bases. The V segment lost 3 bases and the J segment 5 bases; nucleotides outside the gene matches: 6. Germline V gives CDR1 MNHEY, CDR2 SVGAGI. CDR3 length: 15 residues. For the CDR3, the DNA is TGTGCCAGCAGTTATCGGACAGGGCAGGACAATGAGCAGTTCTTC. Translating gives CASSYRTGQDNEQFF.

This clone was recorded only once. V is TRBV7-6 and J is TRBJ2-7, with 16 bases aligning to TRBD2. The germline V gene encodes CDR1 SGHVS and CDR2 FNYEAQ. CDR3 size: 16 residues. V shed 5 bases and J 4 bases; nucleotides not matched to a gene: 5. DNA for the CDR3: TGTGCCAGCAGCACGGGACTAGCGGGGGGGCCATACGAGCAGTACTTC. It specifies CASSTGLAGGPYEQYF.

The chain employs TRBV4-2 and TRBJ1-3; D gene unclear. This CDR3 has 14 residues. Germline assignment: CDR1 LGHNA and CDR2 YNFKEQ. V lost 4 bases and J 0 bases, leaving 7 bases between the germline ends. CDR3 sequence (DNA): TGTGCCAGCAGCCTTTCCGGCTCTGGAAACACCATATATTTT. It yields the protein CASSLSGSGNTIYF.

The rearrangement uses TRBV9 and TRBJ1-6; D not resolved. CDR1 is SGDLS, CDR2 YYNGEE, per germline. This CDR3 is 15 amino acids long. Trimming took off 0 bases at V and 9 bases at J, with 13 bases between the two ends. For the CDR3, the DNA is TGTGCCAGCAGCGTAGATTTGACCGGCGGTTCACCCCTCCACTTT. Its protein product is CASSVDLTGGSPLHF.

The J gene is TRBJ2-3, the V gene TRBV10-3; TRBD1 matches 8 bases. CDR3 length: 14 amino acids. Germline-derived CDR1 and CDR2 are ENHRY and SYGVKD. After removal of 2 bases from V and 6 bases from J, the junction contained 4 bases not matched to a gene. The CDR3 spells CAISEAYRGDTQYF. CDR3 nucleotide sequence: TGTGCCATCAGTGAGGCATACAGGGGGGATACGCAGTATTTT.

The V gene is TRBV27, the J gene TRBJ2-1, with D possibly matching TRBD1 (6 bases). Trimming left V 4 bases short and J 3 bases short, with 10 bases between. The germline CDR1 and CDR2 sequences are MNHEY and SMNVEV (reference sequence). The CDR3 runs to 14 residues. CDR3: CASSYQGSYNEQFF. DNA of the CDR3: TGTGCCAGCAGTTATCAGGGGAGCTACAATGAGCAGTTCTTC.

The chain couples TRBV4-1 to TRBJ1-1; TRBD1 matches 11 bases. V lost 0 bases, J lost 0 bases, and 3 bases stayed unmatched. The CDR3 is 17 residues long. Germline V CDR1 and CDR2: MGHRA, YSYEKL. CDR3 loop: CASSQDWTGGMNTEAFF. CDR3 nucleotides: TGCGCCAGCAGCCAAGACTGGACAGGGGGCATGAACACTGAAGCTTTCTTT.

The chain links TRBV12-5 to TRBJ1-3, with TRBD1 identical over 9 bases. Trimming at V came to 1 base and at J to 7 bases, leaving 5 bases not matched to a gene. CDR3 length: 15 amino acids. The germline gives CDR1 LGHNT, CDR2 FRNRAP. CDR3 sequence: CASGLGQGVRNTIYF. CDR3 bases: TGTGCTAGTGGTTTGGGACAGGGGGTGAGGAACACCATATATTTT.

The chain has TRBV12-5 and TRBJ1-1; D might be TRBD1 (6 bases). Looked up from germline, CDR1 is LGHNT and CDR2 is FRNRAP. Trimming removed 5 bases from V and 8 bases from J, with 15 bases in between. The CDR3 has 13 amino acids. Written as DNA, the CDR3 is TGTGCTAGTGGTGCGGGGGGGCTCCGCGAAGCTTTCTTT. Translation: CASGAGGLREAFF.

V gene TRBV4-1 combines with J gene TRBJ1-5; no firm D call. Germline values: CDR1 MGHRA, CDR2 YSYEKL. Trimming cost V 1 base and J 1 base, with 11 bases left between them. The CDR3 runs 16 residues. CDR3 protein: CASSQAVTRSNQPQHF. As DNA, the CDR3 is TGCGCCAGCAGCCAAGCAGTGACAAGGAGCAATCAGCCCCAGCATTTT.

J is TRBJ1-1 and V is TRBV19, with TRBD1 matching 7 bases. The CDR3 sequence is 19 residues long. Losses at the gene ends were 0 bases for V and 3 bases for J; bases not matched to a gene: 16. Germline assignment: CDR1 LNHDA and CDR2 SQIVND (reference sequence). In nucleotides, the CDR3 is TGTGCCAGTAGTATAGATCTATTACGAGAGGGGGCGGTGGACACTGAAGCTTTCTTT. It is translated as CASSIDLLREGAVDTEAFF.

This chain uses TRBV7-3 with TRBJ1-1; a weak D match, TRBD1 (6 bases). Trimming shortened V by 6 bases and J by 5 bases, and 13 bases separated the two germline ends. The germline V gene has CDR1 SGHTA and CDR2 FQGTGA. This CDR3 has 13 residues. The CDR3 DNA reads TGTGCCAGCAGTCGACAGGCGGATACTGAAGCTTTCTTT. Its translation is CASSRQADTEAFF.

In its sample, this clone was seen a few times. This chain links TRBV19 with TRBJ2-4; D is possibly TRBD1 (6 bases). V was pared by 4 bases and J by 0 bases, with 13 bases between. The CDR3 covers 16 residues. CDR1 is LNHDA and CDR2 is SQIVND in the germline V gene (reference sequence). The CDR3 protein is CASSTRQVLAKNIQYF. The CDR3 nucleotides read TGTGCCAGTAGTACCCGACAGGTACTAGCCAAAAACATTCAGTACTTC.

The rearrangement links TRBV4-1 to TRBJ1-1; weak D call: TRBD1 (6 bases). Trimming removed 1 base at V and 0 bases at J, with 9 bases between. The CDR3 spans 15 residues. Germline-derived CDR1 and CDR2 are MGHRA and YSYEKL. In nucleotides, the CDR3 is TGCGCCAGCAGCCAAGTGGACAGATTGAACACTGAAGCTTTCTTT. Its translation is CASSQVDRLNTEAFF.

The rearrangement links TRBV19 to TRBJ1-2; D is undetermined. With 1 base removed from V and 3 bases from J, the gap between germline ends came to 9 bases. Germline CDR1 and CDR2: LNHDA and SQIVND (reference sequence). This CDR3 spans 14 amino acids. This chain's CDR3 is CASSIAASDYGYTF. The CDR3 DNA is TGTGCCAGTAGTATAGCCGCGTCGGACTATGGCTACACCTTC.